The next 25 T cell receptor beta chains were all read from a single sample in a study of long-term antiretroviral therapy in people with HIV. Running of the v3.0 immunoSEQ assay took place at survey level. Using immunoSEQ multiplex PCR, the repertoire was profiled, and TCRdb retains in-frame clones only, with some absent. The table records 15,000 to 25,000 clones, about 91% of them present only once. The material sequenced was unsorted PBMCs, taken 2.1 years after starting antiretroviral therapy. These receptors were obtained from a man between 18 and 35 years old with HIV.

This rearrangement joins TRBV9 to TRBJ2-3, with D perhaps TRBD2 (7 bases). This CDR3 has 15 residues. Germline V lookup: CDR1 SGDLS, CDR2 YYNGEE. Trimming cost V 4 bases and J 4 bases, with 16 bases left between them. The CDR3 region is CASSPVRGAPDTQYF. The CDR3 bases are TGTGCCAGCAGCCCCGTCCGGGGGGCCCCAGATACGCAGTATTTT.

This chain links TRBV28 with TRBJ1-5; D may be TRBD1 (5 bases). The CDR3 extends over 13 amino acids. Trimming stripped 7 bases from V and 7 bases from J, with 14 bases between. Germline V gene data show CDR1 as MDHEN and CDR2 as SYDVKM. The CDR3 bases are TGTGCCAGCAATCGGGGGTACGGACAGCCCCAGCATTTT. Translated, it gives CASNRGYGQPQHF.

The rearrangement joins TRBV27 to TRBJ1-3, with D possibly being TRBD1 (5 bases). Looked up from germline, CDR1 is MNHEY and CDR2 is SMNVEV (reference sequence). The CDR3 consists of 16 residues. Deletions cut 5 bases from V and 2 bases from J, with 16 bases between. The CDR3 DNA reads as TGTGCCAGCAGTCCCCAGGGCTTTTTTACTGGAAACACCATATATTTT. Encoded protein: CASSPQGFFTGNTIYF.

The chain is built from TRBV27 and TRBJ2-3; D ambiguous. Germline CDR1 is MNHEY and CDR2 is SMNVEV (reference sequence). Trimming cost V 2 bases and J 1 base, with 7 bases left between them. There are 14 residues in the CDR3. CDR3 region: CASSLHRGTDTQYF. In DNA form, the CDR3 reads TGTGCCAGCAGTTTACACCGGGGCACAGATACGCAGTATTTT.

This sequence joins TRBV7-9 and TRBJ1-1; a possible D gene is TRBD1 (6 bases). Trimming cost V 4 bases and J 2 bases, with 8 bases left between them. CDR1 and CDR2 (germline): SEHNR, FQNEAQ (reference sequence). This CDR3 spans 13 amino acids. The CDR3 sequence is CASSSTGNTEAFF. CDR3 nucleotide sequence: TGTGCCAGCAGCTCGACAGGTAACACTGAAGCTTTCTTT.

This chain uses TRBV28 with TRBJ2-1; 7 positions match TRBD2. CDR1 and CDR2 (germline): MDHEN, SYDVKM. V was pared by 2 bases and J by 3 bases, with 4 bases of the junction left unmatched. The CDR3 loop spans 15 amino acids. The CDR3 here is CASSLSASGYNEQFF. DNA for the CDR3: TGTGCCAGCAGTTTAAGTGCTAGCGGCTACAATGAGCAGTTCTTC.

The chain uses TRBV7-8 and TRBJ2-7, with 7 bases fitting TRBD1. The length of the CDR3 is 18 residues. Germline V gives CDR1 SGHVS, CDR2 FQNEAQ. V dropped 2 bases and J dropped 1; count of bases not matched to a gene: 14. In DNA form, the CDR3 reads TGTGCCAGCAGCTTACTCGCCAAAACAGGGGCCAAGTCCTACGAGCAGTACTTC. This codes for CASSLLAKTGAKSYEQYF.

The chain employs TRBV30 and TRBJ1-1; D is unclear. The CDR3 has 12 residues. The V end was cut by 2 bases, the J end by 4 bases, with 8 bases between. Germline assignment: CDR1 GTSNPN and CDR2 SVGIG (reference sequence). The CDR3 is CAWSHRGTEAFF. CDR3 DNA: TGTGCCTGGAGTCACCGAGGCACTGAAGCTTTCTTT.

V is TRBV27 and J is TRBJ2-1; 7 nucleotides match TRBD1. Trimming at V came to 0 bases and at J to 7 bases, leaving 15 bases not matched to a gene. CDR1 and CDR2 (germline): MNHEY, SMNVEV (reference sequence). The CDR3 contains 18 residues. CDR3: CASSLSRGVGGLGNEQFF. In DNA, the CDR3 is TGTGCCAGCAGTTTATCCCGAGGGGTAGGGGGCTTGGGGAATGAGCAGTTCTTC.

The CDR3 bases are TGTGCCAGCACCTCGGTGGGCCCTGGAAACACCATATATTTT. Its translation is CASTSVGPGNTIYF. V usage is TRBV7-6 and J usage is TRBJ1-3; D unresolved. V shed 7 bases and J shed 2 bases, with 12 bases lying between them. Germline loops: CDR1 SGHVS, CDR2 FNYEAQ. The CDR3 length is 14 residues.

This sequence joins TRBV5-6 and TRBJ2-3, with TRBD2 as a possible D gene (5 bases). The CDR3 is 13 amino acids. The V end was cut by 4 bases, the J end by 6 bases, with 12 bases between. Looked up from germline, CDR1 is SGHDT and CDR2 is YYEEEE. CDR3 residues: CASSIGERDTQYF. CDR3 in DNA: TGTGCCAGCAGCATAGGTGAGCGGGATACGCAGTATTTT.

This clone was seen more than once but under ten times. V gene TRBV27 combines with J gene TRBJ2-7; 8 bases map to TRBD1. The CDR3 extends over 15 amino acids. Germline V CDR1 and CDR2: MNHEY, SMNVEV (reference sequence). V lost 6 bases, J lost 4 bases, and 11 bases stayed unmatched. The CDR3 loop reads CASSSPGTGFYEQYF. The CDR3 region has the DNA TGTGCCAGCAGCAGTCCCGGGACAGGATTTTACGAGCAGTACTTC.

This clone has only one observation. This sequence joins TRBV14 and TRBJ2-7; TRBD1 agrees at 8 bases. With 1 base clipped from V and 5 bases from J, the junction kept 10 bases outside the gene matches. Germline V gene data show CDR1 as SGHDN and CDR2 as FVKESK. CDR3 length equals 16 residues. The CDR3 region has the DNA TGTGCCAGCAGCCAAGCCCCCCGGACAGGGACCCACGAGCAGTACTTC. This codes for CASSQAPRTGTHEQYF.

This clone has more than one count but fewer than ten. V is TRBV5-1 and J is TRBJ2-7, with a tentative D call TRBD1 (7 bases). The V gene lost 0 bases and the J gene lost 3 bases, with 13 bases spanning the gap. The CDR3 is 15 residues long. Germline CDR1 is SGHRS and CDR2 is YFSETQ. CDR3 protein: CASSLARGVGYEQYF. CDR3 nucleotide sequence: TGCGCCAGCAGCTTGGCCAGGGGGGTTGGCTACGAGCAGTACTTC.

V is TRBV5-6 and J is TRBJ2-3; D may be TRBD1 (5 bases). The CDR3 length is 15 residues. The ends were cut back, 4 bases at V and 0 bases at J, with 12 bases in the middle. Germline V CDR1 and CDR2: SGHDT, YYEEEE. The CDR3 protein is CASSHAGASTDTQYF. CDR3 coding DNA: TGTGCCAGCAGCCACGCTGGGGCGAGCACAGATACGCAGTATTTT.

The chain uses TRBV7-6 and TRBJ1-3; D call uncertain. The germline V gene encodes CDR1 SGHVS and CDR2 FNYEAQ. The V gene lost 4 bases and the J gene lost 4 bases, with 20 bases spanning the gap. The CDR3 sequence is 17 residues long. CDR3 coding DNA: TGTGCCAGCAGCTCCGCCGGGCCGGTACTTTCGGGAAACACCATATATTTT. This encodes CASSSAGPVLSGNTIYF.

The CDR3: CASSLTQGRWEQYF. For the CDR3, the DNA is TGTGCCAGCAGTTTAACACAAGGGAGGTGGGAGCAGTACTTC. The chain has TRBV27 and TRBJ2-7, with D perhaps matching TRBD2 (6 bases). The CDR3 length is 14 residues. V lost 2 bases and J 7 bases, leaving 15 bases between the germline ends. Germline CDR1 is MNHEY and CDR2 is SMNVEV (reference sequence).

V gene TRBV7-2 combines with J gene TRBJ1-2; D possibly corresponds to TRBD1 (5 bases). The CDR3 spans 13 residues. The germline V gene has CDR1 SGHTA and CDR2 FQGNSA. V dropped 5 bases and J dropped 7 bases, with 14 bases sitting between them. CDR3 in DNA: TGTGCCAGCAGCCCTCCTGACAGCTTTGGCTACACCTTC. Translated, it gives CASSPPDSFGYTF.

The chain couples TRBV19 to TRBJ1-2; D is perhaps TRBD1 (5 bases). Germline V gene sequence: CDR1 LNHDA, CDR2 SQIVND (reference sequence). V dropped 5 bases and J dropped 8 bases, with 21 bases sitting between them. This CDR3 is built from 15 residues. CDR3 DNA: TGTGCCAGTAGTGATCACAGGCGTTTCGGGCGAGGCTACACCTTC. Protein product: CASSDHRRFGRGYTF.

CDR3: CATSRDPGSYEQYF. CDR3 bases: TGTGCCACCAGCAGAGATCCGGGCTCCTACGAGCAGTACTTC. J is TRBJ2-7 and V is TRBV15; D not certain. The CDR3 loop spans 14 amino acids. CDR1 is LNHNV, CDR2 YYDKDF, per germline (reference sequence). Trimming took off 0 bases at V and 0 bases at J, with 6 bases between the two ends.

This chain connects TRBV5-5 to TRBJ2-2; 8 bases map to TRBD2. J lost 2 bases, V lost 4 bases, and 7 bases had no gene match. Germline V gene sequence: CDR1 SGHKS, CDR2 YYEKEE (reference sequence). The CDR3 is made up of 16 amino acids. The chain's CDR3 is CASSLFAGGNTGELFF. Here the CDR3 DNA reads TGTGCCAGCAGCCTATTCGCGGGAGGCAACACCGGGGAGCTGTTTTTT.

The chain combines TRBV6-9 with TRBJ2-7, with D perhaps TRBD2 (6 bases). The germline V gene has CDR1 MNHGY and CDR2 SVAAGI. Deletions cut 2 bases from V and 1 base from J, with 9 bases between. CDR3 length equals 14 residues. The CDR3 sequence: CASSYRRGSYEQYF. DNA of the CDR3: TGTGCCAGCAGTTATAGGAGGGGTTCCTACGAGCAGTACTTC.

The V gene is TRBV5-1, the J gene TRBJ1-3; D perhaps matches TRBD1 (6 bases). The CDR3 loop spans 16 amino acids. Trimming stripped 4 bases from V and 2 bases from J, with 16 bases between. Germline V lookup: CDR1 SGHRS, CDR2 YFSETQ. Here the CDR3 reads CASSPYRTGTGNTIYF. Here the CDR3 DNA reads TGCGCCAGCAGCCCCTACCGAACAGGGACTGGAAACACCATATATTTT. Drawing the rest from reference TRBV5-1 and TRBJ1-3, the complete variable domain is KAGVTQTPRYLIKTRGQQVTLSCSPISGHRSVSWYQQTPGQGLQFLFEYFSETQRNKGNFPGRFSGRQFSNSRSEMNVSTLELGDSALYLCASSPYRTGTGNTIYFGEGSWLTVV.

The chain links TRBV7-9 to TRBJ1-5; a weak D match, TRBD1 (5 bases). This CDR3 region has 16 residues. Trimming took off 4 bases at V and 1 base at J, with 14 bases between the two ends. Germline V gives CDR1 SEHNR, CDR2 FQNEAQ (reference sequence). As DNA, the CDR3 is TGTGCCAGCAGCTACGGGGCCGGAGAGAGCAATCAGCCCCAGCATTTT. It yields the protein CASSYGAGESNQPQHF.

The J gene is TRBJ2-7, the V gene TRBV7-2, with 12 bases aligning to TRBD2. CDR1 and CDR2 from the germline V gene are SGHTA and FQGNSA. Germline trimming cut 0 bases from V and 4 bases from J; bases unmatched to any gene: 7. This CDR3 region has 17 residues. The DNA of the CDR3 is TGTGCCAGCAGCTTAGCCTCTAGCGGGAGGGAGGGGTACGAGCAGTACTTC. Protein: CASSLASSGREGYEQYF.